Listed here are 10 T cell receptor beta chains from one sample, sequenced in a study of blood T cell repertoires in COVID-19 (dated by TCRdb to 2019 to 2021). To prepare the library, the immunoSEQ multiplex PCR assay was applied. Sourced from immuneACCESS, this table was stored by TCRdb with only in-frame sequences that have V and J called. A share of the clones is absent; for the studies checked, an unresolved V gene accounts for under half, and the remainder has no known explanation. Here the sample has fewer than 200,000 clones; roughly 82% occur a single time. The top ten hold around 8% of the sample. Sequences were obtained from peripheral blood. These receptors were collected from a woman aged 55-70 years with COVID-19, enrolled during active disease.

This clone was seen a handful of times. The chain recombines TRBV10-3 with TRBJ1-5, with D possibly matching TRBD1 (5 bases). This CDR3 spans 15 amino acids. Trimming cost V 10 bases and J 0 bases, with 16 bases left between them. CDR1 is ENHRY, CDR2 SYGVKD, per germline. DNA for the CDR3: TGTGCCACAGGGTTGGGGGGGGATAGCAATCAGCCCCAGCATTTT. Amino acid sequence: CATGLGGDSNQPQHF.

The chain carries TRBV29-1 and TRBJ2-5, with 8 positions matching TRBD2. CDR1 and CDR2 from the germline V gene are SQVTM and ANQGSEA. The CDR3 is 11 amino acids. Unmatched junction bases numbered 1, after V lost 7 bases and J lost 3 bases. CDR3 nucleotides: TGCAGCGCCGGGGGGGAAGAGACCCAGTACTTC. Translated, it gives CSAGGEETQYF.

This chain connects TRBV5-6 to TRBJ2-5; a possible D gene is TRBD2 (5 bases). The CDR3 sequence is 15 residues long. CDR1 SGHDT and CDR2 YYEEEE come from the germline V gene. Deletions cut 0 bases from V and 2 bases from J, with 11 bases between. The CDR3 coding sequence is TGTGCCAGCAGCTTGGCCGGGAACCCTCAAGAGACCCAGTACTTC. Translation gives CASSLAGNPQETQYF.

CDR3 sequence reads: CASRGDAYEQYF. The CDR3 DNA follows: TGTGCCAGCAGGGGCGATGCCTACGAGCAGTACTTC. The genes are TRBV28 and TRBJ2-7; D is uncertain. Between the trimmed V and J ends, which lost 6 bases and 2 bases, there was a span of 8 bases. The CDR3 is 12 amino acids. In germline, CDR1 is MDHEN, CDR2 SYDVKM.

V gene TRBV11-2 combines with J gene TRBJ1-3, with 8 bases lining up with TRBD1. Per the germline V gene, CDR1 is SGHAT and CDR2 is FQNNGV. CDR3 length equals 15 residues. J gave up 1 base and V 5 bases, and 4 bases lay outside the gene matches. CDR3 amino acids: CASSARTGSGNTIYF. The CDR3 coding sequence is TGTGCCAGCAGCGCCCGGACAGGGTCTGGAAACACCATATATTTT. The variable domain in full, with the rest retrieved from reference TRBV11-2 and TRBJ1-3, is EAGVAQSPRYKIIEKRQSVAFWCNPISGHATLYWYQQILGQGPKLLIQFQNNGVVDDSQLPKDRFSAERLKGVDSTLKIQPAKLEDSAVYLCASSARTGSGNTIYFGEGSWLTVV.

This chain links TRBV14 with TRBJ1-1; possibly TRBD1 for D (6 bases). The CDR3 is made up of 15 amino acids. Germline CDR1 SGHDN, CDR2 FVKESK. V lost 3 bases, J lost 11 bases, and 22 bases lay in between. CDR3 region: CASSHLVFGGAGAFF. As DNA, the CDR3 is TGTGCCAGCAGCCATTTGGTTTTTGGGGGCGCAGGGGCTTTCTTT.

The chain links TRBV28 to TRBJ2-7; the D is unclear. The CDR3 runs to 15 residues. CDR1 and CDR2 (germline): MDHEN, SYDVKM. The V end was cut by 2 bases, the J end by 4 bases, with 15 bases between. CDR3 residues: CASSLRSRREYEQYF. In DNA, the CDR3 is TGTGCCAGCAGTTTAAGGTCAAGGAGAGAATACGAGCAGTACTTC.

The rearrangement uses TRBV28 and TRBJ1-5, with D perhaps matching TRBD1 (6 bases). This CDR3 contains 16 residues. The V and J ends lost 6 bases and 6 bases respectively, with 21 bases between them. The germline CDR1 and CDR2 sequences are MDHEN and SYDVKM. CDR3 in DNA: TGTGCCAGCAGCCCCGGTCTCAGGGGACTAGGTCAGCCCCAGCATTTT. Its protein product is CASSPGLRGLGQPQHF.

The chain joins TRBV27 to TRBJ2-7; D may be TRBD1 (5 bases). Germline V CDR1 and CDR2: MNHEY, SMNVEV (reference sequence). V lost 2 bases to trimming and J lost 4 bases, with 18 bases between them. The CDR3 is 16 residues long. CDR3 amino acids: CASSLEARARSYEQYF. The CDR3 DNA sequence: TGTGCCAGCAGTTTAGAGGCCAGGGCTCGGTCGTACGAGCAGTACTTC.

This clone was recorded only once. The chain joins TRBV7-9 to TRBJ2-7, with D tentatively TRBD1 (6 bases). Germline V gene sequence: CDR1 SEHNR, CDR2 FQNEAQ (reference sequence). The V end was cut by 3 bases, the J end by 1 base, with 7 bases between. The CDR3 extends over 13 amino acids. CDR3 residues: CASSFQGSYEQYV. DNA of the CDR3: TGTGCCAGCAGCTTTCAGGGGTCCTACGAGCAGTACGTC.